The sequence of this T cell receptor (beta chain) was determined in a study of blood T cell repertoires in COVID-19. Background on the study: Donors in the United States, Italy and Spain gave samples during acute or convalescent COVID-19.

Libraries were prepared by immunoSEQ multiplex PCR; TCRdb keeps only in-frame clonotypes and omits some of them. The table includes roughly 200,000 clones, approximately 85% detected once. The CDR3 extends over 15 amino acids. The V gene's germline CDR1 is KGHDR and CDR2 SFDVKD. V was pared by 4 bases and J by 6 bases, with 17 bases between. The study counted Cohort 3 donors as recovered given two negative PCRs, clearance, or symptom resolution. The J gene is TRBJ1-2, the V gene TRBV24-1; D is possibly TRBD1 (5 bases). Sequenced input: PBMCs or T cells enriched from blood (not recorded which). This TCR came from a man aged 40-50 years who had recovered from COVID-19. CDR3 loop: CATSDADSDENGYTF. Here the CDR3 DNA reads TGTGCCACCAGTGACGCCGACAGTGACGAGAATGGCTACACCTTC.